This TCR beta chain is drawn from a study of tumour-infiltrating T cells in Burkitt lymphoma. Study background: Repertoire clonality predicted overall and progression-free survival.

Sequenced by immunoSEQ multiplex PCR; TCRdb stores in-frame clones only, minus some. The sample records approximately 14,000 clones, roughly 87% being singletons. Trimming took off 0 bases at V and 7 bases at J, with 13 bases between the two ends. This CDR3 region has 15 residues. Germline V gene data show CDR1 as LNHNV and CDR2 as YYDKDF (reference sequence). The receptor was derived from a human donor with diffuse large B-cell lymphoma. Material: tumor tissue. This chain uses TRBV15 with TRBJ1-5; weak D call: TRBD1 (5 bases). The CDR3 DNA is TGTGCCACCAGCAGAGATGGGGCCTTGGAACAGCCCCAGCATTTT. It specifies CATSRDGALEQPQHF.